This entry lists 27 T cell receptor beta chains sequenced from one sample in a study of regulatory T cells in long-lasting Graves disease. As to time point: newly diagnosed GD, antithyroid drugs for less than 3 months. PBMC-extracted RNA yielded the TCR library. Library construction for TCR beta used iRepertoire HTBI primers and Arm-PCR of CDR3 regions. TCRdb reanalysed the multiplex PCR reads using MiXCR and keeps one entry per CDR3 protein. The sample has around 250,000 distinct CDR3 sequences, approximately 20% seen once. These records were also assigned to another study, of T cells in Graves' hyperthyroidism and ophthalmopathy.

Sequenced here: peripheral blood mononuclear cells (PBMCs), sampled at new diagnosis, from a patient treated with antithyroid drugs. These receptors were collected from a woman in her thirties with Graves disease.

Remarks on this clonotype: A far larger clone is just one base off, so this is likely a read error. The J gene is TRBJ1-1, the V gene TRBV7-3, with D unresolved. Deletions cut 5 bases from V and 1 base from J, with 11 bases between. Germline V CDR1 and CDR2: SGHTA, FQGTGA. The CDR3 spans 14 residues. CDR3 amino acids: CASSAGPENTEAFF. The CDR3 DNA reads as TGTGCCAGCAGCGCCGGGCCTGAGAACACTGAAGCTTTCTTT.

This clonotype was counted many times. The CDR3 reads CASSVRRGVEDTQYF. The DNA for the CDR3 is TGTGCCAGCAGCGTAAGGCGGGGGGTTGAAGATACGCAGTATTTT. The gene calls are TRBV9 and TRBJ2-3; 8 bases match TRBD2. CDR1 SGDLS and CDR2 YYNGEE come from the germline V gene. V gave up 1 base and J gave up 5 bases; unmatched junction bases: 6. There are 15 residues in the CDR3.

This clonotype was counted at least ten times. The V call is TRBV10-3, the J call TRBJ1-4; D call uncertain. V was trimmed by 3 bases and J by 5 bases, leaving 22 bases between them. The CDR3 totals 18 residues. The germline V gene has CDR1 ENHRY and CDR2 SYGVKD. This CDR3 is CAISDPTSPGRGNEKLFF. CDR3 DNA: TGTGCCATCAGTGATCCCACTTCACCCGGACGGGGAAATGAAAAACTGTTTTTT.

This sequence joins TRBV20-1 and TRBJ1-5, with 8 bases aligning to TRBD1. The ends lost 6 bases at V and 1 base at J; junction bases unmatched: 8. Germline CDR1 DFQATT, CDR2 SNEGSKA (reference sequence). This CDR3 has 15 residues. The CDR3 DNA follows: TGCAGTGCCGCCTCGGACAGGGTGAGCAATCAGCCCCAGCATTTT. Translation gives CSAASDRVSNQPQHF.

This chain uses TRBV2 with TRBJ2-3; 7 bases align to TRBD2. CDR3 length: 17 residues. Germline V gene data show CDR1 as SNHLY and CDR2 as FYNNEI. Trimming cost V 3 bases and J 3 bases; bases outside gene matches: 12. The CDR3 DNA reads TGTGCCAGCAGTGAGCCGGGAGGATTGATGATGACAGATACGCAGTATTTT. This encodes CASSEPGGLMMTDTQYF. Full variable domain (remainder filled in from reference TRBV2 and TRBJ2-3): EPEVTQTPSHQVTQMGQEVILRCVPISNHLYFYWYRQILGQKVEFLVSFYNNEISEKSEIFDDQFSVERPDGSNFTLKIRSTKLEDSAMYFCASSEPGGLMMTDTQYFGPGTRLTVL.

In its sample, this clonotype was seen many times. The V call is TRBV6-2 or TRBV6-3, the J call TRBJ1-2, with a weak D call TRBD1 (6 bases). The CDR3 spans 15 residues. Germline-derived CDR1 and CDR2 are MNHEY and SVGEGT. V lost 2 bases to trimming and J lost 8 bases, with 18 bases between them. The chain's CDR3 is CASSYGGTSIAGYTF. The DNA of the CDR3 is TGTGCCAGCAGTTACGGAGGGACAAGTATAGCAGGCTACACCTTC.

This sequence joins TRBV12-3 or TRBV12-4 and TRBJ2-3; tentative D call: TRBD2 (7 bases). This CDR3 region has 16 residues. Deletions cut 6 bases from V and 0 bases from J, with 16 bases between. CDR3 residues: CASRKLGGLSTDTQYF. DNA of the CDR3: TGTGCCAGCAGAAAACTCGGGGGGCTTAGCACAGATACGCAGTATTTT.

V and J are TRBV25-1 and TRBJ1-1; no reliable D call. The CDR3 consists of 12 residues. CDR1 and CDR2 from the germline V gene are MGHDK and SYGVNS. The germline V and J ends were trimmed by 1 base and 7 bases, with 7 bases remaining between them. CDR3 in amino acids: CASSEFGLEAFF. The CDR3 DNA sequence: TGTGCCAGCAGTGAATTTGGACTTGAAGCTTTCTTT.

This clonotype was recorded at least ten times. The rearrangement uses TRBV28 and TRBJ2-7; D unresolved. V lost 7 bases to trimming and J lost 0 bases, with 10 bases between them. Germline V gene sequence: CDR1 MDHEN, CDR2 SYDVKM. The length of the CDR3 is 13 residues. This chain's CDR3 is CASTVFSSYEQYF. As DNA, the CDR3 is TGTGCCAGCACGGTTTTCTCCTCCTACGAGCAGTACTTC. The variable domain in full, completed from reference TRBV28 and TRBJ2-7, reads DVKVTQSSRYLVKRTGEKVFLECVQDMDHENMFWYRQDPGLGLRLIYFSYDVKMKEKGDIPEGYSVSREKKERFSLILESASTNQTSMYLCASTVFSSYEQYFGPGTRLTVT.

Ten or more counts support this clonotype. V usage is TRBV29-1 and J usage is TRBJ1-2; a possible D gene is TRBD1 (5 bases). Germline CDR1 and CDR2: SQVTM and ANQGSEA. CDR3 size: 15 residues. V was trimmed by 2 bases and J by 3 bases, leaving 16 bases between them. The CDR3 here is CSVERMGVLYYGYTF. For the CDR3, the DNA is TGCAGCGTTGAAAGGATGGGGGTGCTTTACTATGGCTACACCTTC.

This clonotype was found many times. The chain has TRBV15 and TRBJ1-2; D ambiguous. Germline V CDR1 and CDR2: LNHNV, YYDKDF (reference sequence). The CDR3 runs 13 residues. V was shortened by 1 base and J by 4 bases, with 7 bases between the two germline ends. The CDR3 spells CATSRGTVYGYTF. CDR3 DNA: TGTGCCACCAGCAGAGGAACAGTCTATGGCTACACCTTC.

A word on this clonotype: One base away lies a much larger clone, so this may be a sequencing read error. CDR3 sequence (DNA): TGCGCCAGCAGCTCTACCGGGACAGGGGGCGCCGTCAGATACGAGCAGTTCTTC. Its protein product is CASSSTGTGGAVRYEQFF. The rearrangement links TRBV5-1 to TRBJ2-1; 12 bases map to TRBD1. V was pared by 3 bases and J by 10 bases, with 17 bases of the junction left unmatched. CDR3 length: 18 residues. Germline V gives CDR1 SGHRS, CDR2 YFSETQ.

The table lists this clonotype with many counts. The chain is built from TRBV4-1 and TRBJ1-3; D may be TRBD1 (5 bases). Deletions cut 3 bases from V and 0 bases from J, with 15 bases between. CDR1 and CDR2 from the germline V gene are MGHRA and YSYEKL. The CDR3 has 17 amino acids. The CDR3 loop reads CASSHGPGRNSGNTIYF. CDR3 DNA sequence: TGCGCCAGCAGCCACGGCCCAGGGCGAAACTCTGGAAACACCATATATTTT.

This clonotype was observed many times. One junction end does not reproduce the germline sequence, and a read error may be involved. V gene TRBV5-1 combines with J gene TRBJ2-2; no clear D gene. The CDR3 contains 12 residues. Germline loops: CDR1 SGHRS, CDR2 YFSETQ. CDR3 DNA: TGTGCCAGCAGCTTAGTCGGCGGGGAGCTGTTTTTT. Translation: CASSLVGGELFF. Full variable domain (rest looked up from reference TRBV5-1 and TRBJ2-2): KAGVTQTPRYLIKTRGQQVTLSCSPISGHRSVSWYQQTPGQGLQFLFEYFSETQRNKGNFPGRFSGRQFSNSRSEMNVSTLELGDSALYLCASSLVGGELFFGEGSRLTVL.

This clonotype came up many times. The chain couples TRBV3-1 to TRBJ2-7, with TRBD2 identical over 10 bases. CDR1 LGHDT and CDR2 YNNKEL come from the germline V gene (reference sequence). V shed 1 base, J shed 7 bases, and the junction held 4 bases outside the gene matches. The CDR3 contains 14 residues. CDR3 amino acids: CASSQAGLAEEQYF. CDR3 sequence (DNA): TGTGCCAGCAGCCAAGCCGGACTAGCGGAGGAGCAGTACTTC.

Comments on this clonotype: With only one base between it and a far larger clone, this is likely a read error. This sequence joins TRBV5-4 and TRBJ1-1, with D possibly matching TRBD1 (5 bases). The germline V and J ends were trimmed by 7 bases and 4 bases, with 20 bases remaining between them. The CDR3 runs to 15 residues. CDR1 is SGHNT, CDR2 YYREEE, per germline (reference sequence). This CDR3 is CASGMAILRGTEAFF. CDR3 coding DNA: TGTGCCAGCGGTATGGCAATTCTGAGGGGCACTGAAGCTTTCTTT.

This clonotype has ten or more counts. Relative to the germline gene, one junction end is altered; a read error may explain this. This sequence joins TRBV7-3 and TRBJ1-2; TRBD1 matches at 7 bases. From germline, CDR1 is SGHTA and CDR2 FQGTGA. The length of the CDR3 is 14 residues. CDR3 protein: CASSLTYLDRHMEF. CDR3 bases: TGTGCCAGCAGCTTAACATACTTGGACAGGCACATGGAATTC.

This clonotype was found many times. This rearrangement joins TRBV20-1 to TRBJ2-7; D perhaps matches TRBD2 (6 bases). The germline gives CDR1 DFQATT, CDR2 SNEGSKA (reference sequence). This CDR3 region has 13 residues. V lost 0 bases and J lost 4, with 10 bases in between. The CDR3, as DNA: TGCAGTGCTAGAGACGGGGGAAATTACGAGCAGTACTTC. Its translation: CSARDGGNYEQYF.

This clonotype was picked up many times. This may be a read error: a much more frequent sequence differs by one nucleotide. V is TRBV12-3 or TRBV12-4 and J is TRBJ1-1; no reliable D call. CDR3 length equals 11 residues. The CDR3 region has the DNA TGTGCCAGCAGCTTAGACATTGAAGCTTTCTTT. It is translated as CASSLDIEAFF.

This clonotype has a count of ten or more. V gene TRBV5-1 combines with J gene TRBJ2-1, with D possibly matching TRBD2 (5 bases). Germline loops: CDR1 SGHRS, CDR2 YFSETQ. CDR3 size: 15 residues. With 1 base removed from V and 4 bases from J, the gap between germline ends came to 12 bases. CDR3 sequence reads: CASSLNSAHYNEQFF. In DNA, the CDR3 is TGCGCCAGCAGCTTGAATAGCGCGCATTACAATGAGCAGTTCTTC. Filled out from reference TRBV5-1 and TRBJ2-1, the complete variable domain reads KAGVTQTPRYLIKTRGQQVTLSCSPISGHRSVSWYQQTPGQGLQFLFEYFSETQRNKGNFPGRFSGRQFSNSRSEMNVSTLELGDSALYLCASSLNSAHYNEQFFGPGTRLTVL.

The table lists this clonotype with a few counts. The V and J genes are TRBV19 and TRBJ1-1; perhaps TRBD1 as D (5 bases). V shed 0 bases and J shed 3 bases, with 14 bases lying between them. Germline CDR1 reads LNHDA; CDR2 reads SQIVND (reference sequence). The CDR3 contains 16 residues. This CDR3 is CASSIDPWGVDTEAFF. The CDR3 nucleotides are TGTGCCAGTAGTATAGATCCCTGGGGGGTGGACACTGAAGCTTTCTTT.

This clonotype showed up many times. This chain connects TRBV12-3 or TRBV12-4 to TRBJ2-7, with a weak D call TRBD2 (6 bases). The length of the CDR3 is 16 residues. The V and J ends lost 6 bases and 0 bases respectively, with 18 bases between them. CDR3 in DNA: TGTGCCAGCAGCCAAAAAGTCGGGGGTTACTCCTACGAGCAGTACTTC. It is translated as CASSQKVGGYSYEQYF.

This chain links TRBV9 with TRBJ1-5; possibly TRBD1 for D (5 bases). The germline gives CDR1 SGDLS, CDR2 YYNGEE. V gave up 6 bases and J gave up 1 base, with 8 bases separating them. The CDR3 sequence is 13 residues long. CDR3: CASNEGSNQPQHF. The CDR3, as DNA: TGTGCCAGCAACGAGGGGAGCAATCAGCCCCAGCATTTT.

Note on this clonotype: A much larger clone is a single base away; this may be a read error. No conserved phenylalanine or tryptophan ends this CDR3, so it is likely a read error. The chain couples TRBV3-1 to TRBJ1-5; the D is unclear. The CDR3 covers 14 residues. Germline V gene sequence: CDR1 LGHDT, CDR2 YNNKEL (reference sequence). V lost 2 bases and J lost 0, with 5 bases in between. The CDR3 spells CASSQSYSNQPQHL. As DNA, the CDR3 is TGTGCCAGCAGCCAATCATATAGCAATCAGCCCCAGCATCTT.

Many counts were recorded for this clonotype. The gene calls are TRBV29-1 and TRBJ2-3; D gene uncertain. This CDR3 has 13 residues. The V end was cut by 8 bases, the J end by 4 bases, with 16 bases between. Germline CDR1 reads SQVTM; CDR2 reads ANQGSEA. The CDR3 sequence: CSLRTTSPDTQYF. CDR3 in DNA: TGCAGCTTACGGACGACGAGTCCAGATACGCAGTATTTT.

This clonotype was picked up many times. The chain employs TRBV20-1 and TRBJ1-2, with D tentatively TRBD1 (6 bases). The germline gives CDR1 DFQATT, CDR2 SNEGSKA (reference sequence). V was shortened by 6 bases and J by 7 bases, with 21 bases between the two germline ends. This CDR3 has 14 residues. In DNA form, the CDR3 reads TGCAGTGCGAGCGAAGACAGGACATGGGGTGGCTACACCTTC. The encoded protein is CSASEDRTWGGYTF.

This clonotype was recorded at least ten times. The chain has TRBV9 and TRBJ2-7, with a tentative D call TRBD1 (7 bases). CDR3 length: 14 amino acids. CDR1 is SGDLS and CDR2 is YYNGEE in the germline V gene. V gave up 3 bases and J gave up 7 bases, with 17 bases separating them. CDR3 in amino acids: CASSDTWTGGEQYF. The CDR3, as DNA: TGTGCCAGCAGCGATACCTGGACAGGAGGGGAGCAGTACTTC.